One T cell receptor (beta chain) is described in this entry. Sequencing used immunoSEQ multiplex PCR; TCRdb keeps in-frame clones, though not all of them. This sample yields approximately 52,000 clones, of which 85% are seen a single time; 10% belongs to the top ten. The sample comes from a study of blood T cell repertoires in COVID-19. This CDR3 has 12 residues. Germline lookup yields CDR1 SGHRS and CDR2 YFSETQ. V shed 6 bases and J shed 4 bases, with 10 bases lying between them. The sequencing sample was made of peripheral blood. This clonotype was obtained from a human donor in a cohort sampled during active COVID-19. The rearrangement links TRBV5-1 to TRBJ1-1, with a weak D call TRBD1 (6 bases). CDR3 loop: CASTMDSTEAFF. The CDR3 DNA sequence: TGCGCCAGCACGATGGACAGCACTGAAGCTTTCTTT.